The TCR beta chain under discussion was sequenced for a study of CD8+CD57+ T cells in acquired aplastic anemia. Whole-study results and caveats: Patients and controls shared twenty-nine CD8+ CDR3 sequences, highly expressed in patients.

Trimming shortened V by 0 bases and J by 3 bases, and 9 bases separated the two germline ends. Per germline, CDR1 LNHDA and CDR2 SQIVND (reference sequence). The CDR3 has 15 residues. The authors sequenced patients whose flow cytometry had shown CD8+CD57+ cell expansion. TCR beta VDJ and CDR3 profiles were obtained from a genomic DNA template. TCRdb fed the reads into MiXCR, producing one record per CDR3 protein. The sample holds 95,000 to 150,000 distinct CDR3 sequences, about 60% seen once. Regarding this clonotype: What it binds is unknown.

This rearrangement joins TRBV19 to TRBJ2-1, with D tentatively TRBD1 (5 bases). Material: sorted CD4+, CD8+, or CD8+CD57+ T cells (not recorded which) from PBMCs. This sequence was found in a human donor with aplastic anemia. As DNA, the CDR3 is TGTGCCAGTAGTATAGATAGGGGCGTCTACAATGAGCAGTTCTTC. The encoded protein is CASSIDRGVYNEQFF.